One and the same sample provided the 22 T cell receptor beta chains below, sequenced in a study of response to subunit inactivated influenza vaccine. A single record per CDR3 protein comes from TCRdb applying MiXCR to the RT-PCR reads. The profile covers hundreds of thousands of distinct CDR3 sequences, with around 8% appearing a single time and 13% taken by the ten largest. The sequenced sample was PBMCs from blood, obtained roughly 24 months after vaccination. These receptor sequences come from a man aged 50 to 69 who received an inactivated influenza vaccine.

This chain joins TRBV5-1 and TRBJ2-7, with 9 bases matching TRBD1. The germline CDR1 and CDR2 sequences are SGHRS and YFSETQ. V shed 5 bases, J shed 5 bases, and the junction held 8 bases outside the gene matches. This CDR3 spans 14 amino acids. CDR3 DNA: TGCGCCAGCAGACCGGGACAGGGAATCAACGAGCAGTACTTC. Its protein is CASRPGQGINEQYF.

There are many counts of this clonotype. The rearrangement links TRBV4-1 to TRBJ2-3; D ambiguous. V shed 0 bases and J shed 0 bases, with 16 bases lying between them. CDR1 and CDR2 from the germline V gene are MGHRA and YSYEKL. CDR3 length equals 18 residues. The CDR3 sequence: CASSQDAWPATSTDTQYF. Here the CDR3 DNA reads TGCGCCAGCAGCCAAGATGCCTGGCCGGCTACTAGCACAGATACGCAGTATTTT.

This clonotype has only a few counts. This sequence joins TRBV4-2 and TRBJ2-1, with no clear D. CDR1 is LGHNA and CDR2 is YNFKEQ in the germline V gene. Trimming removed 2 bases at V and 8 bases at J, with 10 bases between. This CDR3 has 13 amino acids. In DNA, the CDR3 is TGTGCCAGCAGCCAACAAAGCTGGCATGAGCAGTTCTTC. Its protein is CASSQQSWHEQFF.

Only a few counts were recorded for this clonotype. In DNA, the CDR3 is TGTGCCAGCAGTTTAGACCGAGCGGGGGGGCTCGAGCAGTACTTC. Translating it yields CASSLDRAGGLEQYF. This chain connects TRBV12-3 or TRBV12-4 to TRBJ2-7, with 10 bases fitting TRBD2. Germline trimming cut 1 base from V and 6 bases from J; bases unmatched to any gene: 6. The CDR3 loop spans 15 amino acids.

In this sample, this clonotype turned up many times. The chain combines TRBV6-2 or TRBV6-3 with TRBJ2-5, with D maybe TRBD1 (6 bases). Trimming removed 0 bases from V and 6 bases from J, with 11 bases in between. This CDR3 has 14 amino acids. Germline V gene lookup returns CDR1 MNHEY and CDR2 SVGEGT. Written as DNA, the CDR3 is TGTGCCAGCAGTTACTCAGGGGGAGTTCAGACCCAGTACTTC. Its protein is CASSYSGGVQTQYF.

This clonotype was observed a handful of times. V usage is TRBV7-2 and J usage is TRBJ2-5; weak D call: TRBD2 (6 bases). Looked up from germline, CDR1 is SGHTA and CDR2 is FQGNSA. Trimming took 7 bases from V and 7 from J, leaving 16 bases between them. The CDR3 loop spans 13 amino acids. The CDR3 here is CASTLGRGGTQYF. The CDR3 DNA sequence: TGTGCCAGCACCTTGGGCCGGGGAGGGACCCAGTACTTC.

This clonotype was counted a few times. The chain is built from TRBV6-1 and TRBJ2-3; tentative D call: TRBD1 (6 bases). Germline assignment: CDR1 MNHNS and CDR2 SASEGT. Between the trimmed V and J ends, which lost 5 bases and 1 base, there was a span of 10 bases. The CDR3 has 14 residues. The CDR3 coding sequence is TGTGCCAGCAGTACACGGACAGGCACAGATACGCAGTATTTT. Protein sequence: CASSTRTGTDTQYF.

This clonotype was seen only a few times. The chain combines TRBV12-3 or TRBV12-4 with TRBJ2-3, with TRBD2 matching over 11 bases. J was trimmed by 0 bases and V by 5 bases; bases with no gene match: 4. The CDR3 consists of 16 residues. CDR3: CASSTRLAGSTDTQYF. The CDR3 region has the DNA TGTGCCAGCAGTACTAGACTAGCGGGGAGCACAGATACGCAGTATTTT.

This clonotype was seen at least ten times. The CDR3 loop reads CASSRGLAAGETQYF. In DNA form, the CDR3 reads TGTGCCAGCAGCCGCGGACTAGCGGCCGGGGAGACCCAGTACTTC. V is TRBV12-3 or TRBV12-4 and J is TRBJ2-5, with 10 bases fitting TRBD2. There are 15 residues in the CDR3. V was pared by 6 bases and J by 5 bases, with 9 bases of the junction left unmatched.

This clonotype was seen more than once but under ten times. The V call is TRBV20-1, the J call TRBJ1-2; D unclear. The germline CDR1 and CDR2 sequences are DFQATT and SNEGSKA (reference sequence). Trimming left V 8 bases short and J 0 bases short, with 10 bases between. The CDR3 consists of 12 residues. CDR3: CSRLRTNYGYTF. The CDR3 nucleotides read TGCAGTCGTCTACGTACTAACTATGGCTACACCTTC.

This chain joins TRBV5-1 and TRBJ1-3, with TRBD1 identical over 10 bases. V shed 6 bases and J 2 bases; nucleotides not matched to a gene: 5. The CDR3 contains 15 residues. Per the germline V gene, CDR1 is SGHRS and CDR2 is YFSETQ. CDR3 residues: CASKGQGTAGNTIYF. The CDR3, as DNA: TGCGCCAGCAAGGGACAGGGGACGGCTGGAAACACCATATATTTT.

The genes are TRBV6-2 or TRBV6-3 and TRBJ1-5; a weak D match, TRBD1 (5 bases). The CDR3 runs to 18 residues. Trimming removed 2 bases at V and 4 bases at J, with 21 bases between. Germline V CDR1 and CDR2: MNHEY, SVGEGT. DNA of the CDR3: TGTGCCAGCAGTTACGGGGGGTATGGGAATCCGGGAAATCAGCCCCAGCATTTT. Translated, it gives CASSYGGYGNPGNQPQHF.

This clonotype was counted ten times or more. The chain uses TRBV20-1 and TRBJ2-5; TRBD1 is a possible D gene (5 bases). V was pared by 5 bases and J by 2 bases, with 12 bases between. The germline V gene encodes CDR1 DFQATT and CDR2 SNEGSKA (reference sequence). This CDR3 is 13 amino acids long. In DNA form, the CDR3 reads TGCAGTGCTCTACAGGAGAATCAAGAGACCCAGTACTTC. It translates to CSALQENQETQYF.

Comment on this clonotype: A read error may account for a junction end that differs from germline. V is TRBV10-3 and J is TRBJ2-1; D perhaps matches TRBD2 (6 bases). Germline V CDR1 and CDR2: ENHRY, SYGVKD. There are 14 residues in the CDR3. The CDR3 DNA follows: TGTGCCATCAAGGACCTTGGAGGGTACAGTGAGCAGTTCTTC. Translated, it gives CAIKDLGGYSEQFF.

The rearrangement uses TRBV24-1 and TRBJ2-6; D gene uncertain. The CDR3 is made up of 14 amino acids. V gave up 5 bases and J gave up 2 bases, with 6 bases separating them. From germline, CDR1 is KGHDR and CDR2 SFDVKD. The CDR3 loop reads CATSASTGANVLTF. The CDR3 DNA reads as TGTGCCACCAGTGCTTCTACTGGGGCCAACGTCCTGACTTTC.

This chain connects TRBV20-1 to TRBJ2-3, with 10 bases aligning to TRBD2. Germline-derived CDR1 and CDR2 are DFQATT and SNEGSKA (reference sequence). V dropped 6 bases and J dropped 9; count of bases not matched to a gene: 9. CDR3 length: 13 residues. The CDR3: CSALKRGGTTQYF. CDR3 nucleotides: TGCAGTGCCTTGAAGCGGGGGGGCACGACGCAGTATTTT.

CDR3 loop: CASSPRLAVYEQYF. Written as DNA, the CDR3 is TGTGCCAGCAGTCCTCGACTAGCGGTCTACGAGCAGTACTTC. The V call is TRBV6-5, the J call TRBJ2-7, with 9 bases identical to TRBD2. J lost 3 bases, V lost 5 bases, and 5 bases had no gene match. This CDR3 is 14 amino acids long. Looked up from germline, CDR1 is MNHEY and CDR2 is SVGAGI.

This clonotype was seen many times. The V and J genes are TRBV12-3 or TRBV12-4 and TRBJ1-1; 11 bases are shared with TRBD1. CDR3 length: 13 amino acids. V lost 6 bases, J lost 7 bases, and 4 bases stayed unmatched. The DNA for the CDR3 is TGTGCCAGCAGCCCGGGACAGGGGGGTGAAGCTTTCTTT. Protein: CASSPGQGGEAFF.

This clonotype was seen at least ten times. This chain's CDR3 is CASSRGPGSGNTIYF. DNA for the CDR3: TGCGCCAGCAGCCGGGGACCAGGCTCTGGAAACACCATATATTTT. The J gene is TRBJ1-3, the V gene TRBV4-1, with D perhaps matching TRBD1 (5 bases). V lost 4 bases and J lost 0, with 10 bases in between. Germline-derived CDR1 and CDR2 are MGHRA and YSYEKL. The CDR3 consists of 15 residues.

This clonotype was counted ten times or more. The chain has TRBV20-1 and TRBJ2-5; 7 nucleotides line up with TRBD2. This CDR3 spans 13 amino acids. Germline loops: CDR1 DFQATT, CDR2 SNEGSKA (reference sequence). V trimming: 5 bases; J trimming: 1 base; junction bases outside the gene matches: 4. CDR3 coding DNA: TGCAGTGCTTCGCGGGGGATCCAAGAGACCCAGTACTTC. Protein sequence: CSASRGIQETQYF.

This chain joins TRBV12-3 or TRBV12-4 and TRBJ2-2, with 10 bases aligning to TRBD1. The CDR3 spans 15 residues. V gave up 5 bases and J gave up 7 bases; unmatched junction bases: 7. CDR3 sequence (DNA): TGTGCCAGCAGTCGGGACAGGGGAGTCATCGGGGAGCTGTTTTTT. Translation: CASSRDRGVIGELFF.

This clonotype appeared many times. This rearrangement joins TRBV20-1 to TRBJ1-3; D remains ambiguous. V lost 2 bases and J 6 bases, leaving 11 bases between the germline ends. This CDR3 is 13 amino acids long. The germline CDR1 and CDR2 sequences are DFQATT and SNEGSKA (reference sequence). The CDR3 reads CSARSGETNTIYF. The CDR3 region has the DNA TGCAGTGCTAGATCGGGAGAGACAAACACCATATATTTT.